This T cell receptor beta chain was documented in a study of cytomegalovirus exposure and HLA in healthy donors. This CDR3 is built from 15 residues. V shed 5 bases and J shed 0 bases, with 10 bases lying between them. Germline V gene sequence: CDR1 PRHDT, CDR2 FYEKMQ (reference sequence). Primers for the PCR totalled 60 Vbeta and 13 Jbeta. Repertoires were generated with immunoSEQ multiplex PCR, while TCRdb's copy carries only in-frame clones and drops some. The sample has about 110,000 clones; 73% are singletons. In regard to this clone: Since no conserved phenylalanine or tryptophan closes the CDR3, a read error is the likely cause.

The sequencing sample was made of PBMCs. The source of this sequence is a man in his forties or fifties in good health and CMV-seronegative. The chain is built from TRBV13 and TRBJ2-2, with no clear D. The DNA of the CDR3 is TGTGCCAGCAGCCTCGGACGGACGAACACCGGGGAGCTGTTTTTG. It translates to CASSLGRTNTGELFL.